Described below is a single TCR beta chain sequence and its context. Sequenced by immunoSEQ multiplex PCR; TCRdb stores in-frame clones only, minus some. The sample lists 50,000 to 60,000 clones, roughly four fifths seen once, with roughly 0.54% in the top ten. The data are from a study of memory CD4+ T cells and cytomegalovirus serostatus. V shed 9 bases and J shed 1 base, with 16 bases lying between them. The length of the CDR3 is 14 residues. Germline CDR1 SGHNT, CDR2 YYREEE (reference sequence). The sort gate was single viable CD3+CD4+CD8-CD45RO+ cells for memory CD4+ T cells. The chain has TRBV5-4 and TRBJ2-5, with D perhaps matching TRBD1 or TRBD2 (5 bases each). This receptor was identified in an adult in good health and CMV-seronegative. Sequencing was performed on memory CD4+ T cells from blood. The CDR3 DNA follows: TGTGCCACCACGAGGGCAGGGAGCCAAGAGACCCAGTACTTC. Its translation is CATTRAGSQETQYF.